The T cell receptor beta chain under discussion was sequenced for a study of blood T cell repertoires in COVID-19. Study overall: The analysed material was cDNA or gDNA that came from T cells, B-cell-depleted T cells, or PBMCs.

This clone was seen once. Assay: immunoSEQ multiplex PCR; the TCRdb copy retains only in-frame clones and omits some. The data hold about 140,000 clones, with 70% to 90% observed a single time. The TCR originated in a human donor in a cohort sampled during active COVID-19. The material sequenced was peripheral blood.

CDR3 DNA sequence: TGTGCCAGCATGGGTCCGGGGGTCTCGGGTCAGCCCCAGCATTTT. It encodes CASMGPGVSGQPQHF. V gene TRBV28 combines with J gene TRBJ1-5; TRBD1 might be the D (5 bases). The V gene lost 7 bases and the J gene lost 6 bases, with 19 bases spanning the gap. CDR1 and CDR2 (germline): MDHEN, SYDVKM. This CDR3 has 15 residues.